This passage covers 22 T cell receptor beta chains from one sample sequenced in a study of vaccination effects on CD4 cells after COVID-19. Cells that had been cultured for roughly eleven days were the source of isolated CD4+ T cells. Vaccination of participants consisted of two doses of either the BNT162b2 or mRNA-1273 vaccine. Sequencing used immunoSEQ multiplex PCR; TCRdb keeps in-frame clones, though not all of them. This table has 70,000 or so clones, around 67% appearing once. Antigen specificity for these receptors is unknown. Sequencing used CD4+ T cells from PBMCs cultured without peptide, obtained after COVID-19 vaccination. The receptors originated from a human donor who received a COVID-19 vaccine.

V and J are TRBV18 and TRBJ1-2, with 12 bases identical to TRBD1. The germline CDR1 and CDR2 sequences are KGHSH and LQKENI. V shed 1 base, J shed 4 bases, and the junction held 13 bases outside the gene matches. The CDR3 loop spans 19 amino acids. The chain's CDR3 is CASSPRSVTGTGGLYGYTF. The CDR3 DNA reads as TGTGCCAGCTCACCACGTTCAGTCACCGGGACAGGGGGCCTCTATGGCTACACCTTC.

CDR3 sequence (DNA): TGTGCCAGCAGCTTCGCGGGGGGCGAGCAGTACGTC. Its protein product is CASSFAGGEQYV. The chain recombines TRBV13 with TRBJ2-7; 8 nucleotides agree with TRBD2. V gave up 3 bases and J gave up 6 bases; unmatched junction bases: 1. Per germline, CDR1 PRHDT and CDR2 FYEKMQ (reference sequence). The CDR3 is 12 amino acids.

The V call is TRBV30, the J call TRBJ1-6, with a possible D match to TRBD1 (6 bases). From germline, CDR1 is GTSNPN and CDR2 SVGIG (reference sequence). Trimming removed 4 bases from V and 7 bases from J, with 14 bases in between. The CDR3 runs to 14 residues. The CDR3 DNA is TGTGCCTGGACCCTAGGGGGAGGGAATTCACCCCTCCACTTT. Translated, it gives CAWTLGGGNSPLHF.

This clone is a singleton in its sample. The CDR3 spells CASSLNRNQPQHF. The CDR3 nucleotides read TGTGCCAGCAGTTTAAACAGAAATCAGCCCCAGCATTTT. The gene calls are TRBV27 and TRBJ1-5; D remains ambiguous. V lost 2 bases, J lost 4 bases, and 6 bases lay in between. Germline assignment: CDR1 MNHEY and CDR2 SMNVEV (reference sequence). CDR3 length: 13 residues.

This clone was recorded only once. The V gene is TRBV5-3, the J gene TRBJ2-7; D unclear. TRBV5-3 is an open reading frame whose function is uncertain. CDR3 length: 13 amino acids. V dropped 1 base and J dropped 7 bases, with 12 bases sitting between them. CDR3 sequence reads: CARSLTSTWEQYV. CDR3 bases: TGTGCCAGAAGCTTGACGTCCACTTGGGAGCAGTACGTC.

This chain uses TRBV25-1 with TRBJ1-1; a possible D gene is TRBD1 (5 bases). Trimming stripped 3 bases from V and 1 base from J, with 9 bases between. CDR1 is MGHDK, CDR2 SYGVNS, per germline. The CDR3 sequence is 14 residues long. CDR3 bases: TGTGCCAGCAGTGAGAACAGGCGGAACACTGAAGCTTTCTTT. Translating it yields CASSENRRNTEAFF. Together with reference TRBV25-1 and TRBJ1-1, the CDR3 gives the full variable domain: EADIYQTPRYLVIGTGKKITLECSQTMGHDKMYWYQQDPGMELHLIHYSYGVNSTEKGDLSSESTVSRIRTEHFPLTLESARPSHTSQYLCASSENRRNTEAFFGQGTRLTVV.

This chain links TRBV5-1 with TRBJ2-1; possibly TRBD1 for D (6 bases). This CDR3 comprises 15 residues. Trimming removed 6 bases from V and 7 bases from J, with 20 bases in between. Germline loops: CDR1 SGHRS, CDR2 YFSETQ. CDR3 coding DNA: TGCGCCAGCATCCTAACACAGGGATCTGGAAATGAGCAGTTCTTC. It codes for CASILTQGSGNEQFF.

The V and J genes are TRBV5-1 and TRBJ2-2; 7 nucleotides line up with TRBD1. The CDR3 is 14 amino acids. Trimming took 4 bases from V and 4 from J; bases not matched to a gene: 4. Germline CDR1 SGHRS, CDR2 YFSETQ. The CDR3 reads CASSLGTATGELFF. The CDR3 DNA reads TGCGCCAGCAGCCTAGGGACAGCCACCGGGGAGCTGTTTTTT.

This chain connects TRBV11-2 to TRBJ2-7, with D possibly called TRBD1 or TRBD2 (5 bases each). CDR3 length: 15 amino acids. V lost 1 base and J 2 bases, leaving 12 bases between the germline ends. CDR1 is SGHAT, CDR2 FQNNGV, per germline. CDR3 bases: TGTGCCAGCAGCTTAGGCCGGGACGGTACCTACGAGCAGTACGTC. Translated, it gives CASSLGRDGTYEQYV.

This clone appeared a few times. This chain links TRBV28 with TRBJ2-5; tentative D call: TRBD2 (5 bases). Germline V gene data show CDR1 as MDHEN and CDR2 as SYDVKM. Between the trimmed V and J ends, which lost 5 bases and 2 bases, there was a span of 12 bases. This CDR3 region has 14 residues. The CDR3 region has the DNA TGTGCCAGCAGTCATACGGACTTACAAGAGACCCAGTACTTC. It translates to CASSHTDLQETQYF.

The chain joins TRBV4-2 to TRBJ2-1; TRBD2 might be the D (5 bases). Between the trimmed V and J ends, which lost 3 bases and 4 bases, there was a span of 19 bases. This CDR3 has 17 residues. Germline assignment: CDR1 LGHNA and CDR2 YNFKEQ. The CDR3 spells CASSQDFLRVVYNEQFF. DNA of the CDR3: TGTGCCAGCAGCCAGGATTTCTTGCGGGTCGTATACAATGAGCAGTTCTTC.

The rearrangement joins TRBV5-1 to TRBJ2-5, with 9 bases fitting TRBD2. CDR3 length equals 16 residues. V lost 4 bases and J lost 1; bases outside the gene matches: 8. Per germline, CDR1 SGHRS and CDR2 YFSETQ. As DNA, the CDR3 is TGCGCCAGCAGCCCCAGGAGCGGGGGGCTCCAAGAGACCCAGTACTTC. Its protein product is CASSPRSGGLQETQYF.

A few counts support this clone. CDR3 region: CASSQDYKANTGELFF. DNA for the CDR3: TGTGCCAGCAGCCAAGATTATAAAGCGAACACCGGGGAGCTGTTTTTT. The chain employs TRBV3-1 (or the pseudogene TRBV3-2) and TRBJ2-2; D call uncertain. Per the germline V gene, CDR1 is LGHDT and CDR2 is YNNKEL (reference sequence). The CDR3 extends over 16 amino acids. V was trimmed by 0 bases and J by 0 bases, leaving 8 bases between them.

The genes are TRBV19 and TRBJ1-2, with TRBD1 as a possible D gene (6 bases). The germline gives CDR1 LNHDA, CDR2 SQIVND (reference sequence). The CDR3 sequence is 16 residues long. V was pared by 3 bases and J by 7 bases, with 21 bases between. CDR3 sequence: CASSMGGQIGHSGYTF. CDR3 coding DNA: TGTGCCAGTAGTATGGGGGGGCAGATAGGACATTCTGGCTACACCTTC. Full variable domain (remainder filled in from reference TRBV19 and TRBJ1-2): DGGITQSPKYLFRKEGQNVTLSCEQNLNHDAMYWYRQDPGQGLRLIYYSQIVNDFQKGDIAEGYSVSREKKESFPLTVTSAQKNPTAFYLCASSMGGQIGHSGYTFGSGTRLTVV.

The rearrangement joins TRBV25-1 to TRBJ1-5; maybe TRBD1 (5 bases). Deletions cut 4 bases from V and 3 bases from J, with 10 bases between. This CDR3 spans 14 amino acids. From germline, CDR1 is MGHDK and CDR2 SYGVNS. The CDR3 DNA is TGTGCCAGCAGTGTAGAACAGGCCAATCAGCCCCAGCATTTT. Translated, it gives CASSVEQANQPQHF.

This clone was detected a few times. CDR3 in DNA: TGTGCCAGCAGCTTACAAAGGGGGTCACCCCTCCACTTT. It yields the protein CASSLQRGSPLHF. This sequence joins TRBV7-3 and TRBJ1-6, with D possibly TRBD1 on 6 matching bases. The CDR3 has 13 residues. Deletions cut 2 bases from V and 10 bases from J, with 9 bases between. Germline loops: CDR1 SGHTA, CDR2 FQGTGA.

The V gene is TRBV1, the J gene TRBJ2-7; the table names TRBD1, a call not compared with the DNA. TRBV1 is listed as a pseudogene. This CDR3 is built from 13 residues. CDR3: CTSSQEGGGLQYV. The CDR3 bases are TGCACCAGCAGCCAAGAAGGAGGGGGCCTGCAGTACGTC.

V usage is TRBV30 and J usage is TRBJ2-2, with 8 positions matching TRBD1. The CDR3 covers 14 residues. The J segment lost 4 bases and the V segment lost 5 bases, leaving 6 bases of the junction unmatched. Germline values: CDR1 GTSNPN, CDR2 SVGIG (reference sequence). CDR3 DNA sequence: TGTGCCTGGTTCCAGGGGACAGGCACCGGGGAGCTGTTTTTT. Amino acid sequence: CAWFQGTGTGELFF. Using reference TRBV30 and TRBJ2-2 for the parts outside the CDR3, the full variable domain is SQTIHQWPATLVQPVGSPLSLECTVEGTSNPNLYWYRQAAGRGLQLLFYSVGIGQISSEVPQNLSASRPQDRQFILSSKKLLLSDSGFYLCAWFQGTGTGELFFGEGSRLTVL.

This rearrangement joins TRBV14 to TRBJ1-1; TRBD1 might be the D (5 bases). The V end lost 1 base, the J end lost 6 bases, and 15 bases lay between the germline ends. This CDR3 is built from 15 residues. CDR1 SGHDN and CDR2 FVKESK come from the germline V gene. CDR3 DNA: TGTGCCAGCAGCCAAGTGCGGGGGTCAGTCTCTGAAGCTTTCTTT. Amino acid sequence: CASSQVRGSVSEAFF.

This clone was counted between two and nine times. V usage is TRBV19 and J usage is TRBJ1-3; no reliable D call. The germline V gene has CDR1 LNHDA and CDR2 SQIVND (reference sequence). CDR3 length: 15 residues. Trimming pared 1 base from V and 0 bases from J, leaving 7 bases between. The DNA of the CDR3 is TGTGCCAGTAGTATAGTCCACGGCTCTGGAAACACCATATATTTT. As protein: CASSIVHGSGNTIYF.

The chain employs TRBV7-3 and TRBJ2-1; the D gene is possibly TRBD2 (6 bases). This CDR3 region has 15 residues. V was trimmed by 5 bases and J by 0 bases, leaving 11 bases between them. Germline values: CDR1 SGHTA, CDR2 FQGTGA. The CDR3 is CASSPSGSSYNEQFF. The CDR3 DNA sequence: TGTGCCAGCAGCCCGTCCGGGAGCTCCTACAATGAGCAGTTCTTC.

In the case of this clone: The same CDR3 is also encoded by other DNA sequences in this sample. The chain links TRBV5-1 to TRBJ2-3; D is unclear. The CDR3 extends over 12 amino acids. V lost 4 bases to trimming and J lost 3 bases, with 6 bases between them. Germline values: CDR1 SGHRS, CDR2 YFSETQ. CDR3 nucleotide sequence: TGCGCCAGCAGCCTAGTAACAGATACGCAGTATTTT. Protein product: CASSLVTDTQYF.